Presented here are 21 T cell receptor beta chains from one specimen sequenced in a study of Ad26.COV2.S vaccination and SARS-CoV-2 variants. Treatment indicated: some 19 received Ad26.COV2.S at low or high dose, single or two shots; about 5 received placebo; per-sample allocation not given. Collection of samples fell on day 63 after the first vaccine or placebo injection. The table came from immunoSEQ multiplex PCR; TCRdb's copy has only in-frame clones and leaves some out. The table records approximately 240,000 clones, roughly 90% of them present only once. The sequencing used peripheral blood, collected in a trial of Ad26.COV2.S vaccine versus placebo. All receptors derive from a person between 18 and 59 years old who received the Ad26.COV2.S COVID-19 vaccine or a placebo.

The gene calls are TRBV6-2 or TRBV6-3 and TRBJ2-2, with TRBD2 matching over 10 bases. V lost 5 bases and J lost 7; bases outside the gene matches: 7. This CDR3 contains 15 residues. Germline CDR1 MNHEY, CDR2 SVGEGT. In DNA form, the CDR3 reads TGTGCCAGCAGTCGGCTAGCGGGAGTTGTCGGGGAGCTGTTTTTT. Encoded protein: CASSRLAGVVGELFF.

V and J are TRBV7-3 and TRBJ2-1; D perhaps matches TRBD1 (5 bases). The germline CDR1 and CDR2 sequences are SGHTA and FQGTGA. The germline V and J ends were trimmed by 5 bases and 0 bases, with 11 bases remaining between them. This CDR3 comprises 15 residues. CDR3 DNA: TGTGCCAGCAGCCAAGGGGAAAGCTCCTACAATGAGCAGTTCTTC. Amino acid sequence: CASSQGESSYNEQFF. Drawing the rest from reference TRBV7-3 and TRBJ2-1, the complete variable domain is GAGVSQTPSNKVTEKGKYVELRCDPISGHTALYWYRQSLGQGPEFLIYFQGTGAADDSGLPNDRFFAVRPEGSVSTLKIQRTERGDSAVYLCASSQGESSYNEQFFGPGTRLTVL.

This chain joins TRBV5-1 and TRBJ2-3, with 12 bases fitting TRBD1. The V segment lost 3 bases and the J segment 1 base; nucleotides outside the gene matches: 6. CDR3 length equals 17 residues. Germline V gene sequence: CDR1 SGHRS, CDR2 YFSETQ. In DNA form, the CDR3 reads TGCGCCAGCAGCTGGGGACAGGGGGCGTCGGGCACAGATACGCAGTATTTT. It yields the protein CASSWGQGASGTDTQYF. Variable domain in full (rest from reference TRBV5-1 and TRBJ2-3): KAGVTQTPRYLIKTRGQQVTLSCSPISGHRSVSWYQQTPGQGLQFLFEYFSETQRNKGNFPGRFSGRQFSNSRSEMNVSTLELGDSALYLCASSWGQGASGTDTQYFGPGTRLTVL.

With respect to this clone: One junction end does not reproduce the germline sequence, and a read error may be involved. The V and J genes are TRBV20-1 and TRBJ1-2; D is uncertain. The CDR3 has 9 amino acids. Looked up from germline, CDR1 is DFQATT and CDR2 is SNEGSKA (reference sequence). CDR3 DNA: TGCAGTGCTGGGCAAGGATATAACTTC. It is translated as CSAGQGYNF.

The chain employs TRBV5-6 and TRBJ2-3; TRBD2 matches at 9 bases. V lost 0 bases to trimming and J lost 8 bases; unmatched junction nucleotides: 10. The CDR3 is 16 residues long. Germline assignment: CDR1 SGHDT and CDR2 YYEEEE. CDR3 bases: TGTGCCAGCAGCTTGGTCAGTGGGCGGGAGGGGCGTACGCAGTATTTT. Translating gives CASSLVSGREGRTQYF. Full variable domain (missing parts from reference TRBV5-6 and TRBJ2-3): DAGVTQSPTHLIKTRGQQVTLRCSPKSGHDTVSWYQQALGQGPQFIFQYYEEEERQRGNFPDRFSGHQFPNYSSELNVNALLLGDSALYLCASSLVSGREGRTQYFGPGTRLTVL.

The V and J genes are TRBV7-3 and TRBJ2-3; possible D gene TRBD2, 6 bases. CDR1 is SGHTA, CDR2 FQGTGA, per germline. There are 13 residues in the CDR3. Trimming removed 4 bases at V and 10 bases at J, with 15 bases between. The CDR3, as DNA: TGTGCCAGCAGCTCCCTGACCGGGACTCCGCAGTATTTT. Its protein is CASSSLTGTPQYF.

This chain uses TRBV7-3 with TRBJ2-1; 11 positions agree with TRBD2. This CDR3 is 15 amino acids long. Germline V gene lookup returns CDR1 SGHTA and CDR2 FQGTGA. Trimming took 5 bases from V and 9 from J; bases not matched to a gene: 9. CDR3 sequence reads: CASSPFTSGSGEQFF. CDR3 coding DNA: TGTGCCAGCAGCCCTTTTACTAGCGGGAGCGGTGAGCAGTTCTTC.

The rearrangement joins TRBV28 to TRBJ1-5; D gene unclear. CDR3 size: 12 residues. Germline V gene lookup returns CDR1 MDHEN and CDR2 SYDVKM. Trimming removed 11 bases from V and 4 bases from J, with 12 bases in between. Written as DNA, the CDR3 is TGTGCCGCCTGGACGGGAAATCAGCCCCAGCATTTT. This codes for CAAWTGNQPQHF.

This clone was counted a few times. V usage is TRBV5-5 and J usage is TRBJ2-7, with 8 nucleotides matching TRBD2. Germline V lookup: CDR1 SGHKS, CDR2 YYEKEE (reference sequence). J lost 0 bases, V lost 1 base, and 6 bases had no gene match. CDR3 length: 16 residues. CDR3 nucleotides: TGTGCCAGCAGCTTGCGGGGCGGGGGGTTCTCCTACGAGCAGTACTTC. Translation gives CASSLRGGGFSYEQYF. Drawing the rest from reference TRBV5-5 and TRBJ2-7, the complete variable domain is DAGVTQSPTHLIKTRGQQVTLRCSPISGHKSVSWYQQVLGQGPQFIFQYYEKEERGRGNFPDRFSARQFPNYSSELNVNALLLGDSALYLCASSLRGGGFSYEQYFGPGTRLTVT.

The V and J genes are TRBV5-1 and TRBJ2-3; D may be TRBD1 or TRBD2 (5 bases each). There are 14 residues in the CDR3. V lost 0 bases to trimming and J lost 6 bases, with 11 bases between them. Looked up from germline, CDR1 is SGHRS and CDR2 is YFSETQ. The CDR3 nucleotides are TGCGCCAGCAGCTTGGCCTCTGGGGGTGATACGCAGTATTTT. This translates into CASSLASGGDTQYF.

The genes are TRBV27 and TRBJ2-5; D uncertain. The CDR3 is made up of 14 amino acids. The germline V gene has CDR1 MNHEY and CDR2 SMNVEV (reference sequence). V was shortened by 2 bases and J by 2 bases, with 9 bases between the two germline ends. This chain's CDR3 is CASSLLPVQETQYF. The CDR3 DNA follows: TGTGCCAGCAGTTTACTGCCGGTACAAGAGACCCAGTACTTC.

This clone was seen just once. Its ends do not fully match the called genes, so a read error is possible. The rearrangement links TRBV6-5 to TRBJ1-2; D gene unclear. This CDR3 has 14 residues. Germline CDR1 and CDR2: MNHEY and SVGAGI. The CDR3 reads CASSYSRHSAAVSF. The CDR3 DNA reads as TGTGCCAGCAGTTACTCGAGACATTCTGCGGCCGTCTCTTTC.

The chain uses TRBV4-3 and TRBJ1-5; D is ambiguous. CDR1 is LGHNA and CDR2 is YSLEER in the germline V gene. This CDR3 has 15 residues. V shed 0 bases and J shed 4 bases, with 10 bases lying between them. The CDR3: CASSQDWVLNQPQHF. DNA of the CDR3: TGCGCCAGCAGCCAAGACTGGGTCTTAAATCAGCCCCAGCATTTT.

The V gene is TRBV19, the J gene TRBJ2-1; D is ambiguous. Trimming removed 3 bases at V and 2 bases at J, with 5 bases between. The CDR3 totals 13 residues. The germline CDR1 and CDR2 sequences are LNHDA and SQIVND (reference sequence). The CDR3 DNA reads as TGTGCCAGTAGTATTCGCCCCTACAATGAGCAGTTCTTC. It specifies CASSIRPYNEQFF.

This chain connects TRBV6-5 to TRBJ1-1; tentatively, D is TRBD1 (6 bases). The CDR3 totals 14 residues. With 10 bases removed from V and 5 bases from J, the gap between germline ends came to 20 bases. The V gene's germline CDR1 is MNHEY and CDR2 SVGAGI. CDR3 residues: CATNTGSLGTEAFF. The CDR3 DNA reads as TGTGCCACAAACACAGGGTCCTTAGGTACTGAAGCTTTCTTT.

This clone was counted only a few times. V and J are TRBV4-2 and TRBJ1-2; D unclear. The length of the CDR3 is 15 residues. CDR1 is LGHNA and CDR2 is YNFKEQ in the germline V gene. V was clipped by 0 bases and J by 1 base, with 9 bases between them. The CDR3 DNA is TGTGCCAGCAGCCAAGAAAAGGATGGTAACTATGGCTACACCTTC. Its protein product is CASSQEKDGNYGYTF.

The chain is built from TRBV18 and TRBJ1-3; D not certain. This CDR3 has 15 residues. Germline V gene sequence: CDR1 KGHSH, CDR2 LQKENI. V was clipped by 3 bases and J by 0 bases, with 9 bases between them. As DNA, the CDR3 is TGTGCCAGCTCACCTCAATGGGACTCTGGAAACACCATATATTTT. It codes for CASSPQWDSGNTIYF.

CDR3 region: CASSVTSALGTDTQYF. In DNA form, the CDR3 reads TGTGCCAGCAGCGTAACTAGTGCTTTGGGCACAGATACGCAGTATTTT. The chain carries TRBV9 and TRBJ2-3; D possibly corresponds to TRBD2 (5 bases). The CDR3 loop spans 16 amino acids. CDR1 is SGDLS and CDR2 is YYNGEE in the germline V gene. V lost 1 base and J lost 1, with 13 bases in between.

CDR3 DNA: TGTGCCAGCTCACCACCAGGGATGAACACTGAAGCTTTCTTT. Protein product: CASSPPGMNTEAFF. The V gene is TRBV18, the J gene TRBJ1-1; unclear D gene. Germline lookup yields CDR1 KGHSH and CDR2 LQKENI. The CDR3 has 14 amino acids. V lost 0 bases, J lost 0 bases, and 5 bases lay in between.

This sequence joins TRBV7-9 and TRBJ2-7; TRBD1 matches 9 bases. This CDR3 is 16 amino acids long. The J segment lost 6 bases and the V segment lost 3 bases, leaving 12 bases of the junction unmatched. Germline V CDR1 and CDR2: SEHNR, FQNEAQ (reference sequence). The chain's CDR3 is CASSLGLGDRDIEQYF. The CDR3 nucleotides are TGTGCCAGCAGCTTGGGACTGGGGGACAGGGATATCGAGCAGTACTTC.

This clone was found once. The chain recombines TRBV14 with TRBJ1-1; D gene uncertain. The CDR3 has 15 amino acids. Trimming pared 4 bases from V and 0 bases from J, leaving 12 bases between. Germline V lookup: CDR1 SGHDN, CDR2 FVKESK. CDR3 nucleotide sequence: TGTGCCAGCAGCCGCTCGAGGGTAATGAACACTGAAGCTTTCTTT. This gives the protein CASSRSRVMNTEAFF.